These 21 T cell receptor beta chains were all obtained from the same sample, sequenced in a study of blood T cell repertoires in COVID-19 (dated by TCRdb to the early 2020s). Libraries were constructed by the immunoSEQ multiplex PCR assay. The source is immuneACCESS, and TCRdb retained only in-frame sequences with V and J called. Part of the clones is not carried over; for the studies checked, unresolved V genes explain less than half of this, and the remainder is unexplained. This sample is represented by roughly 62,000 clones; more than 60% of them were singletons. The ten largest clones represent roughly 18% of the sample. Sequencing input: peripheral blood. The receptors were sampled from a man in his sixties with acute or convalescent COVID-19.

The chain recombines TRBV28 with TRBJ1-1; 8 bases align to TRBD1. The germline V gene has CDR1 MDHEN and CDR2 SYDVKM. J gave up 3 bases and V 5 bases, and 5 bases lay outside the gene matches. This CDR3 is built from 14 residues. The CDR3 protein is CASSLQGDYTEAFF. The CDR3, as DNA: TGTGCCAGCAGTCTACAGGGGGACTACACTGAAGCTTTCTTT.

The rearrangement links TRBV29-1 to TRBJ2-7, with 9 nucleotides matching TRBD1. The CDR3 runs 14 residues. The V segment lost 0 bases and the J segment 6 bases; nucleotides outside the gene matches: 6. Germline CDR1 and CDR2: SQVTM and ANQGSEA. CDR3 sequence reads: CSVEDLGQGAEQYF. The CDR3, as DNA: TGCAGCGTTGAAGATTTGGGACAGGGAGCCGAGCAGTACTTC.

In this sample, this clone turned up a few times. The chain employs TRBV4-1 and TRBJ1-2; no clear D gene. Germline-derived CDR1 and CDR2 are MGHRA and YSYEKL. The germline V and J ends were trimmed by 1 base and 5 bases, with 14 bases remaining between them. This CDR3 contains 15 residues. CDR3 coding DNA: TGCGCCAGCAGCCAAGCTCAGGTGGAACCGTATGGCTACACCTTC. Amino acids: CASSQAQVEPYGYTF.

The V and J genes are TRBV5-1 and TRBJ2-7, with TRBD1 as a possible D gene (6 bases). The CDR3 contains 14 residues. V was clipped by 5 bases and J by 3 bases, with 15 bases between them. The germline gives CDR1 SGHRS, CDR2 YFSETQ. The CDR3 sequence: CASSPRGTNYEQYF. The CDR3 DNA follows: TGCGCCAGCAGTCCGAGGGGGACCAACTACGAGCAGTACTTC.

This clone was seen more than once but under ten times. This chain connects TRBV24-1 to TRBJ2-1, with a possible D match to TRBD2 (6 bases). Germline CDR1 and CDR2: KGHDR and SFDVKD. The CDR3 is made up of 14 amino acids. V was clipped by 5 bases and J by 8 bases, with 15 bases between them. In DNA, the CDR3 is TGTGCCACCAGTGGGTTAGTGGGAGGTGATGAGCAGTTCTTC. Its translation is CATSGLVGGDEQFF.

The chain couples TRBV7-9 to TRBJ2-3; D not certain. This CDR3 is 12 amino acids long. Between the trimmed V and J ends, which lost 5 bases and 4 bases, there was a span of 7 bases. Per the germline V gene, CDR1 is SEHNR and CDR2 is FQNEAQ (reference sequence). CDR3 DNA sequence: TGTGCCAGCAGCCCCCCCTCAGATACGCAGTATTTT. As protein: CASSPPSDTQYF.

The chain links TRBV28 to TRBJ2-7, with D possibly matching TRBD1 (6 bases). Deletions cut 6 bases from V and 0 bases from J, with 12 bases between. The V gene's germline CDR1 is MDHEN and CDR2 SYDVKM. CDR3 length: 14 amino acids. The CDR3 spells CASRRGISSYEQYF. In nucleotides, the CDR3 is TGTGCCAGCAGAAGGGGGATTAGCTCCTACGAGCAGTACTTC.

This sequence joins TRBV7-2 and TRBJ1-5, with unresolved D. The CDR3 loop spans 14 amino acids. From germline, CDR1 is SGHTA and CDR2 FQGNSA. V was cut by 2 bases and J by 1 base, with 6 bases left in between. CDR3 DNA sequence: TGTGCCAGCAGCTTATTATTAAGCAATCAGCCCCAGCATTTT. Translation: CASSLLLSNQPQHF. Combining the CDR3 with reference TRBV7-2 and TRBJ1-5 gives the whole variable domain GAGVSQSPSNKVTEKGKDVELRCDPISGHTALYWYRQSLGQGLEFLIYFQGNSAPDKSGLPSDRFSAERTGGSVSTLTIQRTQQEDSAVYLCASSLLLSNQPQHFGDGTRLSIL.

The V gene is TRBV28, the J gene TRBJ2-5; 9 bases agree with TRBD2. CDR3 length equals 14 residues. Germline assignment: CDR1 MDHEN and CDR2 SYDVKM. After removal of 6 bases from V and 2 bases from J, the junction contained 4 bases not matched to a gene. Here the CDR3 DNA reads TGTGCCAGCAGGCGGGGGGGGACTCAAGAGACCCAGTACTTC. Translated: CASRRGGTQETQYF. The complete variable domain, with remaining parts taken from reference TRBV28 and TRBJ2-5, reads DVKVTQSSRYLVKRTGEKVFLECVQDMDHENMFWYRQDPGLGLRLIYFSYDVKMKEKGDIPEGYSVSREKKERFSLILESASTNQTSMYLCASRRGGTQETQYFGPGTRLLVL.

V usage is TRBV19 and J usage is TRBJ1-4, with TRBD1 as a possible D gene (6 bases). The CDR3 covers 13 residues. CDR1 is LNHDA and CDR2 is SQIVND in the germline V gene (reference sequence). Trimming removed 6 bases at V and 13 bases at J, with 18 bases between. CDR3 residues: CASSPRGHDGLFF. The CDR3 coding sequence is TGTGCCAGTAGCCCCCGGGGACATGACGGACTGTTTTTT.

CDR3 sequence: CSVVVQPGPQETQYF. The CDR3 DNA follows: TGCAGCGTCGTCGTCCAACCAGGTCCACAAGAGACCCAGTACTTC. The chain couples TRBV29-1 to TRBJ2-5; D call uncertain. Per germline, CDR1 SQVTM and CDR2 ANQGSEA. The V end was cut by 6 bases, the J end by 2 bases, with 19 bases between. This CDR3 has 15 residues.

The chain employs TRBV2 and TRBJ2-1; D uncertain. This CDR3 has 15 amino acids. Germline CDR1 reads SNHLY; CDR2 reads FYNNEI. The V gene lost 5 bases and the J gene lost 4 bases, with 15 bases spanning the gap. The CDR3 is CASSKSVEMYNEQFF. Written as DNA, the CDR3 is TGTGCCAGCAGTAAGAGTGTGGAGATGTACAATGAGCAGTTCTTC.

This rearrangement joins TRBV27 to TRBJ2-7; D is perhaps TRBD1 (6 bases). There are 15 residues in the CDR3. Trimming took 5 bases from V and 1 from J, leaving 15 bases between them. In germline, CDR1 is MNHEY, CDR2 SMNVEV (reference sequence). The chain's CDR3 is CASSQTGYGSYEQYF. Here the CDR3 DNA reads TGTGCCAGCAGTCAAACAGGGTACGGTTCCTACGAGCAGTACTTC.

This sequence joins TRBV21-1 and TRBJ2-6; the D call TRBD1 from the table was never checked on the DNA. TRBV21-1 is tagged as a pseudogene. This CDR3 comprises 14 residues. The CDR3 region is CASSTHSGANVLTF. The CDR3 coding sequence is TGTGCCAGCAGCACCCACTCTGGGGCCAACGTCCTGACTTTC.

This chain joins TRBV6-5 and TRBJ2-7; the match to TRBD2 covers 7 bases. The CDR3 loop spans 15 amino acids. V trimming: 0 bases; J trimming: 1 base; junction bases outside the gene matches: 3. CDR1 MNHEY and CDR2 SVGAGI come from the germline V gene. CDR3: CASSYSGTTSYEQYF. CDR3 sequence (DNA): TGTGCCAGCAGTTACTCCGGGACTACGTCCTACGAGCAGTACTTC.

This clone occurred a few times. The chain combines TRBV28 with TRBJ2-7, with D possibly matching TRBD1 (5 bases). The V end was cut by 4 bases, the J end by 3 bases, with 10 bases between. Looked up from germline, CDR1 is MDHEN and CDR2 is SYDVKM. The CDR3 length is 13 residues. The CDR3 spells CASSYRHLYEQYF. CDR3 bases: TGTGCCAGCAGTTACAGGCACCTCTACGAGCAGTACTTC.

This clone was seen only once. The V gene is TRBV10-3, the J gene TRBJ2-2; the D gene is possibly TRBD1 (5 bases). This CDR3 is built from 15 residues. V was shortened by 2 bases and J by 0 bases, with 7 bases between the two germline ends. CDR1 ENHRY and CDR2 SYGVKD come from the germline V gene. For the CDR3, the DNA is TGTGCCATCAGTGAGGGACATGCGAACACCGGGGAGCTGTTTTTT. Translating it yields CAISEGHANTGELFF.

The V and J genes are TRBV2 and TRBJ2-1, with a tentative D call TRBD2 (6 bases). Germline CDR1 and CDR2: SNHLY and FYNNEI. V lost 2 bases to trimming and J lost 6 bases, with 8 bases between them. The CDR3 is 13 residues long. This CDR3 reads CASSELGGNEQFF. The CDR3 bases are TGTGCCAGCAGTGAATTGGGGGGCAATGAGCAGTTCTTC.

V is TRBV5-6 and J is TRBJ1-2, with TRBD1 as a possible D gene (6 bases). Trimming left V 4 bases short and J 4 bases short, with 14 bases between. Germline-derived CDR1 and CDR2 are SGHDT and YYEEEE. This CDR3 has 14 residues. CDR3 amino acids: CASSVRGRAYGYTF. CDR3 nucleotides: TGTGCCAGCAGCGTCAGGGGACGGGCCTATGGCTACACCTTC.

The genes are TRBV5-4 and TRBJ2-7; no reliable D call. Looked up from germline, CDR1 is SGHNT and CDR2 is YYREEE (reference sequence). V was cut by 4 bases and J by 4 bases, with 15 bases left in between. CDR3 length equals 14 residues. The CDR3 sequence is CASSDSGGRYEQYF. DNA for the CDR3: TGTGCCAGCAGCGACTCCGGCGGCCGTTACGAGCAGTACTTC.

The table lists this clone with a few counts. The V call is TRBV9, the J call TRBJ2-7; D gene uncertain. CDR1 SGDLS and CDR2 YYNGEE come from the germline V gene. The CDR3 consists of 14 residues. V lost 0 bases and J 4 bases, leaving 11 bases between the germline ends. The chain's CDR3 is CASSVGPASYEQYF. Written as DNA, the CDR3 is TGTGCCAGCAGCGTAGGGCCCGCCAGTTACGAGCAGTACTTC.